This T cell receptor beta chain was recorded in a study of blood T cell repertoires in COVID-19. Study-wide context: Sites across the United States, Italy and Spain contributed samples from acute and convalescent COVID-19. The analysed material was cDNA or gDNA that came from T cells, B-cell-depleted T cells, or PBMCs.

CDR1 and CDR2 from the germline V gene are MNHNS and SASEGT. The V end was cut by 2 bases, the J end by 3 bases, with 10 bases between. CDR3 length: 15 residues. Source study methods: Estimation of nucleated cell counts relied on the amplification of reference gene primers. Assay: immunoSEQ multiplex PCR; the TCRdb copy retains only in-frame clones and omits some. The V and J calls and clone size are taken from that table; D and trimming were inferred from the DNA. The sample carries 100,000 to 150,000 clones, roughly 80% recorded once. Specimen: peripheral blood. The origin of this receptor is a woman in her forties or fifties with acute or convalescent COVID-19. V and J are TRBV6-1 and TRBJ1-4; D may be TRBD1 (5 bases). CDR3: CASSEFGRANEKLFF. The DNA of the CDR3 is TGTGCCAGCAGTGAATTTGGCAGGGCTAATGAAAAACTGTTTTTT.